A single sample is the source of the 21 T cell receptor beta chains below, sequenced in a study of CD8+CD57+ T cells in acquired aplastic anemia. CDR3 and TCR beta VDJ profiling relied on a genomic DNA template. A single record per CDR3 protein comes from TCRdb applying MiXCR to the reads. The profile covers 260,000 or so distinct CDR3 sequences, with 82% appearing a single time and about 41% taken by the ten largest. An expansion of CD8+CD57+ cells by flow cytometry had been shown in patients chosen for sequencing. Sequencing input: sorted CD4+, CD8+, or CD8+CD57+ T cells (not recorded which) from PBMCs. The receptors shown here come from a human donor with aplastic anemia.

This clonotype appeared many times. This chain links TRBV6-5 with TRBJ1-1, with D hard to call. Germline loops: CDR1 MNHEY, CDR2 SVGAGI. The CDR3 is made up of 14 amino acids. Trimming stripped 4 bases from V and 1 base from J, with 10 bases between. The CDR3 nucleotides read TGTGCCAGCAGTTCCACATCTTCGAACACTGAAGCTTTCTTT. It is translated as CASSSTSSNTEAFF.

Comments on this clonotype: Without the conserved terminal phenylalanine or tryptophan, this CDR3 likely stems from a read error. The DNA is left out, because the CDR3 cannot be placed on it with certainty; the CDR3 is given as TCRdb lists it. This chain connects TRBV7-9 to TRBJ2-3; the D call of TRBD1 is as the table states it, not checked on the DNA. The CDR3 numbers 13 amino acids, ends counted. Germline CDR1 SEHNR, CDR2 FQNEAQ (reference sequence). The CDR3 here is CASSLAHGTKENQ.

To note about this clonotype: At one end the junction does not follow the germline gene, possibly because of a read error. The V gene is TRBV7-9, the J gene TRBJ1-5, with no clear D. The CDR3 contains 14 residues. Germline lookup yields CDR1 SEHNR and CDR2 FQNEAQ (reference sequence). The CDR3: CASSSTNGQQHFGF. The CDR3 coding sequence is TGTGCCAGCAGCTCGACTAATGGCCAGCAGCACTTTGGTTTT. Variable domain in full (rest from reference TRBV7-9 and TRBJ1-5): DTGVSQNPRHKITKRGQNVTFRCDPISEHNRLYWYRQTLGQGPEFLTYFQNEAQLEKSRLLSDRFSAERPKGSFSTLEIQRTEQGDSAMYLCASSSTNGQQHFGFGDGTRLSIL.

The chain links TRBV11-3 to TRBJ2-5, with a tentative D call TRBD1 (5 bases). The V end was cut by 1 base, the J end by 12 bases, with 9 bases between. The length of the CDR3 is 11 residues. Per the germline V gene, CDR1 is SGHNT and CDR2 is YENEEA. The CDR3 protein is CASSLGLTEYF. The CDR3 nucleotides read TGTGCCAGCAGCTTAGGACTGACAGAGTACTTC.

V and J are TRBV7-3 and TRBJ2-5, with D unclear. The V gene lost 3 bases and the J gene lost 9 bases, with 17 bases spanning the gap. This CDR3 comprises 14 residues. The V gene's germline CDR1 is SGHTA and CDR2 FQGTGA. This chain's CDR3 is CASSFGPEQAAQYF. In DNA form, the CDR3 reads TGTGCCAGCAGCTTTGGTCCAGAGCAGGCGGCCCAGTACTTC. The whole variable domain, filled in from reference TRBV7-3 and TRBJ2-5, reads GAGVSQTPSNKVTEKGKYVELRCDPISGHTALYWYRQSLGQGPEFLIYFQGTGAADDSGLPNDRFFAVRPEGSVSTLKIQRTERGDSAVYLCASSFGPEQAAQYFGPGTRLLVL.

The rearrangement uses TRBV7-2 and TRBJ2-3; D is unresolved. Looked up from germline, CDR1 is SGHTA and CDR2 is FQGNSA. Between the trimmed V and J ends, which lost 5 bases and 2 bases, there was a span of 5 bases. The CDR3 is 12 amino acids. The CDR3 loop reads CASSTTTDTQYF. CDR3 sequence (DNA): TGTGCCAGCAGCACCACCACAGATACGCAGTATTTT.

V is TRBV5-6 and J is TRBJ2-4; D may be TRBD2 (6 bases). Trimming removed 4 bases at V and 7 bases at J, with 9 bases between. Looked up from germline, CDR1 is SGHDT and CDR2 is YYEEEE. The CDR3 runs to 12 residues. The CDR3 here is CASSGTSNIQYF. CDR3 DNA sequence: TGTGCCAGCAGCGGTACTAGCAACATTCAGTACTTC. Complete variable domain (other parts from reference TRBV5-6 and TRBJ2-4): DAGVTQSPTHLIKTRGQQVTLRCSPKSGHDTVSWYQQALGQGPQFIFQYYEEEERQRGNFPDRFSGHQFPNYSSELNVNALLLGDSALYLCASSGTSNIQYFGAGTRLSVL.

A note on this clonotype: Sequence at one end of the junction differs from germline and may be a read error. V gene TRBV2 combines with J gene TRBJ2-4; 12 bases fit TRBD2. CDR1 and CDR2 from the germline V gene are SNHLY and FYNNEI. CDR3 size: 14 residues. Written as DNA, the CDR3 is TGTGCCAGCAGCCCCTGGACTAGCGGGAACATGCAGTACTTC. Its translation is CASSPWTSGNMQYF.

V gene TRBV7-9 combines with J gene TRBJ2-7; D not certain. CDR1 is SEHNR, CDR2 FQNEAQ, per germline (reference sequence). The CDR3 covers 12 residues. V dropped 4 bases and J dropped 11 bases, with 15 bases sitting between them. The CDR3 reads CASSSSWTVEYV. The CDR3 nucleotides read TGTGCCAGCAGCTCATCGTGGACGGTCGAGTACGTC.

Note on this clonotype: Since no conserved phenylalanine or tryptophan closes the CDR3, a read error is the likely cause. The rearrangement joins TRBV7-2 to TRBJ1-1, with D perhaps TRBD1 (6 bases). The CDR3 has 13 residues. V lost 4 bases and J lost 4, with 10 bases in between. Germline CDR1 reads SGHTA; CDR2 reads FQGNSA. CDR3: CASSSTGRTEAFS. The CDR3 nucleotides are TGTGCCAGCAGCTCAACAGGGCGCACTGAAGCTTTCTCT.

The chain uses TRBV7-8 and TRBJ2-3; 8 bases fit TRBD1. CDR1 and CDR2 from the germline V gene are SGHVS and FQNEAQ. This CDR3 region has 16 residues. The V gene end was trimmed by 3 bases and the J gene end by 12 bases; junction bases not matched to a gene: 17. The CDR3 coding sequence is TGTGCCAGCAGCTTCGGACAGGGAGCGGAAAAACTGACTCAGTATTTT. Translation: CASSFGQGAEKLTQYF.

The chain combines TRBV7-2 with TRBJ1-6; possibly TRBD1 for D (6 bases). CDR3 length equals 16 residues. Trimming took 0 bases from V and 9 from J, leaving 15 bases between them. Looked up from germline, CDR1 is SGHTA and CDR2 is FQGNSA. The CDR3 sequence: CASSLAGGRDTSPLHF. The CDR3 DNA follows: TGTGCCAGCAGCTTAGCGGGGGGCCGAGATACTTCACCCCTCCACTTT.

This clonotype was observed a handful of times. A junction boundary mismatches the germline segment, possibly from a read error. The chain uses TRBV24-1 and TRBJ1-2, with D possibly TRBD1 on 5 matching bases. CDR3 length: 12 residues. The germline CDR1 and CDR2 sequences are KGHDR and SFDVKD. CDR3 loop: CATLAGLNGYTF. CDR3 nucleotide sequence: TGTGCCACCTTGGCAGGGCTAAATGGGTACACCTTC.

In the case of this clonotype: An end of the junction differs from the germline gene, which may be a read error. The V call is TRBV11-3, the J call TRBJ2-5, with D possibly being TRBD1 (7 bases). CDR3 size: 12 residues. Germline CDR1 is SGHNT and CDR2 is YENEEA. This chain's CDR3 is CAGRGDRATQYF. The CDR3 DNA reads TGTGCCGGCAGGGGGGATCGGGCGACCCAGTACTTC.

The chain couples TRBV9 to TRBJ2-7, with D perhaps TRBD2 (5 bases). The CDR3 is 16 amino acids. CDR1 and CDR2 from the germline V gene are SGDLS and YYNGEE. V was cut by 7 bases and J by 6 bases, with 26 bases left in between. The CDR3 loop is CASGGPGHMKLAEQYV. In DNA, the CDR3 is TGTGCCAGCGGAGGACCTGGGCACATGAAGCTGGCCGAGCAGTACGTC.

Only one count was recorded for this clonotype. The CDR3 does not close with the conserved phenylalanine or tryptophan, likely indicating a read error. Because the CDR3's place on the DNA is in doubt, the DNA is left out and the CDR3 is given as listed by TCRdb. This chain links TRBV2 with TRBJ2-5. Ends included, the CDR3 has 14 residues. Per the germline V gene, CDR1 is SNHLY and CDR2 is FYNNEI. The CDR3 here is CASSEGITQAFFEY.

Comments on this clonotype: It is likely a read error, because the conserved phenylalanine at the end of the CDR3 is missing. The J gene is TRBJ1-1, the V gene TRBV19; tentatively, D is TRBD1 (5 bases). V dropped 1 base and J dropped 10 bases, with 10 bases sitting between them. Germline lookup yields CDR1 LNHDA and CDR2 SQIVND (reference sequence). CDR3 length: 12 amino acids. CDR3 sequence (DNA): TGTGCCAGTAGTATAGCAGTGGGGGGAGCTTTCTCT. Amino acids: CASSIAVGGAFS.

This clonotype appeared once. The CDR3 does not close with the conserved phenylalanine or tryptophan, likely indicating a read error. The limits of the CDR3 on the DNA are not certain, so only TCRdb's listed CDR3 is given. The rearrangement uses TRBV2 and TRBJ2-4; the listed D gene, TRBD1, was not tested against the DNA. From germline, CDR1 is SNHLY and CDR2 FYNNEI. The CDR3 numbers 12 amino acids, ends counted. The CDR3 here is CASGGAGNVQHY.

The CDR3 spells CASSVGSDNGQDEQFF. In DNA form, the CDR3 reads TGTGCCAGCAGCGTGGGGTCAGATAACGGTCAGGATGAGCAGTTCTTC. This chain links TRBV11-1 with TRBJ2-1; D remains ambiguous. The ends were cut back, 5 bases at V and 8 bases at J, with 22 bases in the middle. CDR1 and CDR2 from the germline V gene are SGHAT and FQDESV (reference sequence). CDR3 length: 16 residues.

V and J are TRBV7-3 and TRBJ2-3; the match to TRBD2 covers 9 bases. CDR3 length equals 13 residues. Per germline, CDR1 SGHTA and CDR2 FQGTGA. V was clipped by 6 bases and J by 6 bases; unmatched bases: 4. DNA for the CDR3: TGTGCCAGCAGAGCGGGAGGTCCCGATACGCAGTATTTT. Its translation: CASRAGGPDTQYF.

In nucleotides, the CDR3 is TGTGCCAGCAGCAGAGATTTGAGGCCTAATGAGCAGTACTTC. It specifies CASSRDLRPNEQYF. The rearrangement joins TRBV14 to TRBJ2-5, with unresolved D. Between the trimmed V and J ends, which lost 5 bases and 11 bases, there was a span of 21 bases. Per the germline V gene, CDR1 is SGHDN and CDR2 is FVKESK. The CDR3 extends over 14 amino acids.